Sequencing of this T cell receptor (beta chain) was carried out in a study of Tregs in tolerant kidney transplant recipients (dated by TCRdb to the late 2010s). For the study in its entirety: Additional Treg samples were obtained from an approximately three-day mixed lymphocyte reaction with belatacept, with some samples followed by a roughly 5-day donor restimulation, before recipient CD4+CD25+CD127- cells were sorted. Before combined kidney and bone marrow transplantation, this study identified donor-specific regulatory T cells using TCRbeta sequencing and then followed those same cells after transplant. TCRbeta repertoire sequencing was used in a few healthy controls to compare several ways of expanding Tregs specific for an allogeneic donor. Antibodies distinguished recipient from donor cells when sorting primary belatacept mixed lymphocyte reaction cultures.

For TCRbeta CDR3 sequencing, genomic DNA was extracted from sorted cells using the QIAGEN DNeasy Blood and Tissue Kit. High-throughput TCRbeta CDR3 sequencing was carried out commercially through immunoSEQ, with PCR amplification with bias correction and internal controls included. Processing in the source paper ran as follows. Unique productive TCRbeta sequences were defined by CDR3 nucleotide sequence where primers matched, otherwise by CDR3 amino acid sequence with Vbeta and Jbeta genes. A sequence was defined as donor-reactive if the sequence was expanded at least 5-fold in CFSE-low cells compared with unstimulated cells and had a frequency of at least 0.01% in CFSE-low cells. Jensen-Shannon divergence calculated on the top 100 TCRbeta sequences ranked by frequency was used to measure repertoire divergence. For samples with multiple sequencing runs, sorting error was corrected separately for each run before the runs were pooled. TCRdb retrieved this table from immuneACCESS and kept in-frame rearrangements only. Not all clones are present; in checked studies, unresolved V genes account for under half, and no reason is known for the remainder. The V and J calls and clone size were taken over from that table, and D and trimming were inferred from the DNA. This sample has 35,000 to 50,000 clones in its table, and 95% to 96% of those were observed once. The ten largest clones capture 0.37% of the sample.

What the work shows at the level of the full study, not this receptor alone: Expanding Tregs with activated donor B cells appeared to identify the most biologically relevant and donor-specific TCRbeta repertoire. Because the study included only a small number of patients, the results must be confirmed in larger populations and under other immunosuppression protocols. Biological reproducibility was not directly assessed, although technical replication error appeared to be minimal.

The germline V gene provides CDR1 SGHAT and CDR2 FQNNGV. Taken from cysteine to phenylalanine, the CDR3 has 16 residues. CDR3 DNA only is kept here, 48 bases in frame from base 1. V is cut back by 5 bases and J by 7 bases, with 7 bases in the junction unmatched. Healthy control blood was obtained either as purchased buffy coats or from healthy volunteers. Healthy control blood was processed by Ficoll density gradient to PBMCs and cryopreserved; patient PBMCs were collected before and after transplant. Concerning this clone: The target of this receptor is not known. Base qualities were left out, and no much larger clone turns up one base away.

This receptor chain uses TRBV11-2 and TRBJ2-1; 14 nucleotides in the junction match TRBD2. The sequence derives from a human donor in good health. The sequenced material came from Tregs from blood cultured with allogeneic cells. The CDR3: CASSHPGTSGSNEQFF. The DNA is TGTGCCAGCAGCCACCCCGGGACTAGCGGGAGTAATGAGCAGTTCTTC.